The 11 T cell receptor beta chains listed next were all sequenced from one sample in a study of cytomegalovirus exposure and HLA in healthy donors. The PCR made use of 60 Vbeta and 13 Jbeta primers. Method: immunoSEQ multiplex PCR; TCRdb's copy keeps in-frame clones and lacks some. The table has about 160,000 clones, about 88% seen once. Sequenced material: PBMCs. The receptor source for this set is a man between 18 and 35 years old in good health and CMV-seropositive.

This clone has a handful of counts. The V call is TRBV10-3, the J call TRBJ1-3; D unresolved. The germline CDR1 and CDR2 sequences are ENHRY and SYGVKD. This CDR3 has 12 amino acids. V shed 8 bases and J shed 0 bases, with 5 bases lying between them. The CDR3 region has the DNA TGTGCCATCCTAACCTCTGGAAACACCATATATTTT. It encodes CAILTSGNTIYF.

On this clone itself: The junction does not match germline at one end; this may be a read error. V and J are TRBV5-1 and TRBJ1-1; D gene unclear. This CDR3 is 13 amino acids long. Germline V lookup: CDR1 SGHRS, CDR2 YFSETQ. The CDR3 here is CASSLGVNTEAFF. As DNA, the CDR3 is TGCGCCAGCAGTTTGGGCGTGAACACTGAAGCTTTCTTT.

The chain has TRBV7-2 and TRBJ1-5; D perhaps matches TRBD1 (6 bases). The germline V and J ends were trimmed by 7 bases and 11 bases, with 24 bases remaining between them. The length of the CDR3 is 15 residues. The V gene's germline CDR1 is SGHTA and CDR2 FQGNSA. CDR3 amino acids: CASTFGPTTRQAQHF. CDR3 nucleotide sequence: TGTGCCAGCACCTTTGGACCCACCACGAGACAGGCCCAGCATTTT.

The rearrangement uses TRBV4-3 and TRBJ2-1; 7 bases line up with TRBD1. Trimming cost V 0 bases and J 9 bases; bases outside gene matches: 8. The germline V gene encodes CDR1 LGHNA and CDR2 YSLEER. This CDR3 is 15 amino acids long. Written as DNA, the CDR3 is TGCGCCAGCAGCCAAGAACCCCGACAGGGTACTGAGCAGTTCTTC. Its translation: CASSQEPRQGTEQFF.

The chain combines TRBV4-2 with TRBJ2-7, with D maybe TRBD2 (6 bases). The CDR3 covers 14 residues. V was trimmed by 4 bases and J by 5 bases, leaving 15 bases between them. Germline assignment: CDR1 LGHNA and CDR2 YNFKEQ. The DNA of the CDR3 is TGTGCCAGCAGCCCCGGGCGGGACTCAGACGAGCAGTACTTC. This encodes CASSPGRDSDEQYF.

The chain combines TRBV19 with TRBJ1-4; 7 positions match TRBD1. The CDR3 is 15 residues long. In germline, CDR1 is LNHDA, CDR2 SQIVND (reference sequence). V gave up 10 bases and J gave up 0 bases; unmatched junction bases: 8. CDR3 sequence reads: CATGDSHATNEKLFF. Here the CDR3 DNA reads TGTGCCACCGGGGACAGCCATGCAACTAATGAAAAACTGTTTTTT.

This clone has only one observation. The rearrangement links TRBV30 to TRBJ1-4, with D possibly being TRBD1 (5 bases). Germline CDR1 GTSNPN, CDR2 SVGIG (reference sequence). The CDR3 loop spans 15 amino acids. Trimming took 5 bases from V and 1 from J, leaving 14 bases between them. The CDR3 reads CAWSLDRGTNEKLFF. CDR3 bases: TGTGCCTGGTCCCTCGACAGAGGAACTAATGAAAAACTGTTTTTT.

The chain recombines TRBV7-2 with TRBJ2-7; TRBD1 agrees at 9 bases. Losses at the gene ends were 5 bases for V and 2 bases for J; bases not matched to a gene: 7. Germline V CDR1 and CDR2: SGHTA, FQGNSA. The CDR3 loop spans 15 amino acids. The CDR3 spells CASSQGTGLAYEQYF. The CDR3 region has the DNA TGTGCCAGCAGCCAAGGGACAGGGCTAGCCTACGAGCAGTACTTC.

CDR3 protein: CASSLFRLGRGLRGYTF. In DNA, the CDR3 is TGTGCCAGCAGTTTATTCCGGCTGGGGAGAGGACTGCGTGGCTACACCTTC. The gene calls are TRBV27 and TRBJ1-2; D remains unclear. The CDR3 spans 17 residues. V was cut by 1 base and J by 7 bases, with 22 bases left in between. The germline CDR1 and CDR2 sequences are MNHEY and SMNVEV (reference sequence).

The chain employs TRBV11-3 and TRBJ1-1; possible D gene TRBD1, 5 bases. CDR1 and CDR2 (germline): SGHNT, YENEEA. Trimming removed 0 bases from V and 8 bases from J, with 7 bases in between. CDR3 size: 12 residues. CDR3 DNA: TGTGCCAGCAGCTTAGACAGGGTAGAAGCTTTCTTT. It encodes CASSLDRVEAFF. The full variable domain, its missing parts supplied by reference TRBV11-3 and TRBJ1-1, is EAGVVQSPRYKIIEKKQPVAFWCNPISGHNTLYWYLQNLGQGPELLIRYENEEAVDDSQLPKDRFSAERLKGVDSTLKIQPAELGDSAVYLCASSLDRVEAFFGQGTRLTVV.

This clone was counted a few times. The chain carries TRBV18 and TRBJ2-7; 8 bases fit TRBD1. Per germline, CDR1 KGHSH and CDR2 LQKENI. The CDR3 covers 13 residues. J gave up 8 bases and V 5 bases, and 8 bases lay outside the gene matches. This CDR3 reads CASSDQDREKQYF. In DNA form, the CDR3 reads TGTGCCAGCTCAGATCAGGACAGGGAGAAGCAGTACTTC.